These T cell receptor beta chains were read from a single sample in a study of blood T cells in healthy people across ages. TCRdb itself ran the 5' RACE reads through MiXCR, one entry per CDR3 protein. The sample includes about 1,500,000 distinct CDR3 sequences, 28% of them seen just once. The sequenced sample consisted of blood. These receptors originate from a woman between 25 and 40 years old in good health. CDR3s include the opening cysteine and the closing phenylalanine or tryptophan. The D gene is left open where the match is weak. Only part of the rows carry a size: once, few, many, or a class if the clone is expanded.

V	J	D	size	DNA	CDR3
TRBV7-2	TRBJ1-5	TRBD1	-	TGTGCCAGCAGCCCTAGGACAGGCCACCAGCCCCAGCATTTT	CASSPRTGHQPQHF
TRBV12-3/TRBV12-4	TRBJ2-7	-	many	TGCGCCAGCAGCTTGCGAGGGGATGCGCAGTACTTC	CASSLRGDAQYF
TRBV20-1	TRBJ1-6	-	few	TGCAGTGCTAGTTTGGGGACTGATTATAATTCACCCCTCCACTTT	CSASLGTDYNSPLHF
TRBV9	TRBJ2-3	-	few	TGTGCCAGCAGCGACGATATGGGGGGAGCCACAGATACGCAGTATTTT	CASSDDMGGATDTQYF
TRBV5-1	TRBJ1-1	TRBD1	-	TGCGCCAGCAGCTTGGACGGGACAGGAGGTGGAAAGAGCGCTTTCTTT	CASSLDGTGGGKSAFF
TRBV27	TRBJ1-6	-	few	TGTGCCAGCAGTTTAGCCTCGCCTAGCTCCTATAATTCACCCCTCCACTTT	CASSLASPSSYNSPLHF
TRBV12-3/TRBV12-4	TRBJ2-7	TRBD1	many	TGTGCCAGCAGTCCCATGGACAGGGACCTCTCCTACGAGCAGTACTTC	CASSPMDRDLSYEQYF
TRBV5-5	TRBJ2-1	-	many	TGTGCCAGCAGCACCGTCTCAGCGGGTGAGCAGTTCTTC	CASSTVSAGEQFF
TRBV7-2	TRBJ2-5	TRBD2	many	TGTGCCAGCAGCTTGGGGCTAGCGGGGGCCCAAGAGACCCAGTACTTC	CASSLGLAGAQETQYF
TRBV5-5	TRBJ2-5	-	few	TGTGCCAGCAGCTTTACGTGGGAAGAGACCCAGTACTTC	CASSFTWEETQYF
TRBV5-6	TRBJ2-7	-	many	TGTGCCAGCAGCTTGTGGCAGGAGTACGAGCAGTACTTC	CASSLWQEYEQYF
TRBV20-1	TRBJ2-1	-	-	TGCAGTGCTAGAGTTAACAATGAGCAGTTCTTC	CSARVNNEQFF
TRBV18	TRBJ2-7	-	-	TGTGCCAGCTCCGGCCAGGCACAATCCTACGAGCAGTACTTC	CASSGQAQSYEQYF
TRBV7-9	TRBJ2-3	-	few	TGTGCCAGCAGCTTAGGACAGGAGATCACAGATACGCAGTATTTT	CASSLGQEITDTQYF
TRBV10-3	TRBJ1-2	-	few	TGTGCCATCAGTGGCGTAGGAGACAGCACCTATGGCTACACCTTC	CAISGVGDSTYGYTF
TRBV19	TRBJ2-5	-	-	TGTGCCAGTAGTATGGACTCTTGGGTGGAGACCCAGTACTTC	CASSMDSWVETQYF
TRBV20-1	TRBJ2-5	-	many	TGCAGTGCTAGAGATGGGTCTTACGGGGAGACCCAGTACTTC	CSARDGSYGETQYF
TRBV7-9	TRBJ2-1	-	few	TGTGCCAGCAGGGAGTTAGGTGAGCAGTTCTTC	CASRELGEQFF
TRBV18	TRBJ2-7	-	-	TGTGCCAGCTCACCAAACCCCACCGGGACAAACCCCTACGAGCAGTACTTC	CASSPNPTGTNPYEQYF
TRBV19	TRBJ2-7	TRBD1	-	TGTGCCAGTAGTATGGGACAGACTCGAGACGAGCAGTACTTC	CASSMGQTRDEQYF
TRBV28	TRBJ2-3	TRBD2	few	TGTGCCAGCAGGAAAGCGGGGGCTAGCACAGATACGCAGTATTTT	CASRKAGASTDTQYF
TRBV28	TRBJ2-1	-	-	TGTGCCAGCAGTTTGAGTGGGGCCCGGACGTACTACAATGAGCAGTTCTTC	CASSLSGARTYYNEQFF
TRBV9	TRBJ2-7	TRBD2	many	TGTGCCAGCAGCGTAGGCGGCGGGGGGGAGCAGTACTTC	CASSVGGGGEQYF
TRBV5-5	TRBJ1-1	-	-	TGTGCCAGCACGTCGACGGGAGTCATGAACACTGAAGCTTTCTTT	CASTSTGVMNTEAFF
TRBV3-1	TRBJ2-5	-	many	TGTGCCAGCCGAGGCCCGGGACTTATCCAAGAGACCCAGTACTTC	CASRGPGLIQETQYF
TRBV5-1	TRBJ1-2	TRBD1	-	TGCGCCAGCAGCCTGACAGGGAGTTCGTCCGTCTATGGCTACACCTTC	CASSLTGSSSVYGYTF